The rows below give T cell receptor beta chains drawn from one sample of a study of blood T cell repertoires in COVID-19. Method: immunoSEQ multiplex PCR; TCRdb's copy keeps in-frame clones and lacks some. The data contain 250,000 to 300,000 clones, just under 90% of them seen just once; the ten biggest clones take up 3% to 4.5%. The sample was peripheral blood. The receptors here all came from a woman aged 40 to 50 with acute or convalescent COVID-19. The CDR3 runs from the conserved cysteine through the conserved F or W. The D gene is left open where the match is weak. Not every row has a clone size; where given, it reads once, few, many or a size class.

>TRBD1|TRBJ1-1|TRBV9|-
CASSVDRGHTEAFF
>-|TRBJ1-1|TRBV11-3|-
CASSLGRSGTEAFF
>TRBD1|TRBJ1-2|TRBV10-3|-
CAIKRDRGLNYGYTF
>-|TRBJ2-4|TRBV19|-
CASSITGPPENIQYF
>-|TRBJ1-1|TRBV15|-
CATSRDPNGWNTEAFF
>-|TRBJ2-5|TRBV3-1/TRBV3-2|-
CASSQDRGYSETQYF
>TRBD1|TRBJ1-2|TRBV27|once
CASSLTTGPSGYTF
>-|TRBJ2-3|TRBV9|-
CASSTRDFTDTQYF
>-|TRBJ1-1|TRBV29-1|-
CSVEESGNTEAFF
>TRBD1|TRBJ2-6|TRBV2|-
CASIGDRDNYGANVLTF
>-|TRBJ2-3|TRBV3-1/TRBV3-2|-
CASSQDSTDTQYF
>-|TRBJ1-1|TRBV29-1|-
CSVARQAEAFF
>-|TRBJ1-1|TRBV21-1|-
CASSKVPQGKNTEAFF
>TRBD1|TRBJ2-2|TRBV29-1|-
CSVGQGANTGELFF
>TRBD1|TRBJ1-2|TRBV5-1|-
CASSPGQGAYGYTF
>TRBD1|TRBJ2-5|TRBV4-1|-
CASSQDFPDRVTTQYF
>-|TRBJ2-1|TRBV20-1|-
CSASLPGTSYNEQFF
>TRBD1|TRBJ1-2|TRBV18|once
CASSPGQGTFYGYTF
>-|TRBJ1-4|TRBV12-5|-
CASGFLTNEKLFF
>-|TRBJ1-1|TRBV20-1|once
CSVPRVTEAFF
>-|TRBJ2-5|TRBV5-1|-
CASSRGTQETQYF
>-|TRBJ1-1|TRBV19|-
CASGAERGTEAFF
>TRBD2|TRBJ2-3|TRBV3-1/TRBV3-2|-
CASSSRTSGTDTQYF